This T cell receptor (beta chain) was profiled in a study of blood T cells in healthy people across ages. On this clonotype itself: Its matching antigen is unknown. One base away lies a much larger clone, so this may be a sequencing read error.

The CDR3 runs 12 residues. From germline, CDR1 is ENHRY and CDR2 SYGVKD. The study, taken as a whole, reports: The unsorted PBMCs prevented any conclusive comparison of naive versus antigen-experienced cells.

A second about 7 to 11 cycle PCR used barcoded and J-beta primers. TCRdb re-derived calls from the 5' RACE reads in MiXCR, one entry per CDR3 protein. The sample shows hundreds of thousands of distinct CDR3 sequences, 29% of them seen only once. The sequenced sample was blood. This TCR came from an elderly woman in good health. The V and J genes are TRBV10-3 and TRBJ2-5, with unresolved D. The J call is doubtful: the DNA matches TRBJ2-1 better. CDR3 protein: CAISDRAETQFF. The CDR3 bases are TGTGCCATCAGTGATAGAGCAGAGACCCAGTTCTTC.